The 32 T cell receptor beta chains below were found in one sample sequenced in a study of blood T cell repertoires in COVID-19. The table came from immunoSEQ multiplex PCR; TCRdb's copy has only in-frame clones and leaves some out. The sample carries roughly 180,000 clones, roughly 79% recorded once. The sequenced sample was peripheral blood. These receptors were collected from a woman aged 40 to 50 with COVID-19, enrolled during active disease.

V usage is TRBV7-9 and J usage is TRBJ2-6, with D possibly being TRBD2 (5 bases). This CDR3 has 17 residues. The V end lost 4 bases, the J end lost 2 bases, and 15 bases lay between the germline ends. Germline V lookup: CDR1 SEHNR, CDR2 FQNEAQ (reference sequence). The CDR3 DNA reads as TGTGCCAGCAGCTCCCGCCGGGAAGGGACTGGGGCCAACGTCCTGACTTTC. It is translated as CASSSRREGTGANVLTF. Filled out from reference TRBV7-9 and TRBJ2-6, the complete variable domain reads DTGVSQNPRHKITKRGQNVTFRCDPISEHNRLYWYRQTLGQGPEFLTYFQNEAQLEKSRLLSDRFSAERPKGSFSTLEIQRTEQGDSAMYLCASSSRREGTGANVLTFGAGSRLTVL.

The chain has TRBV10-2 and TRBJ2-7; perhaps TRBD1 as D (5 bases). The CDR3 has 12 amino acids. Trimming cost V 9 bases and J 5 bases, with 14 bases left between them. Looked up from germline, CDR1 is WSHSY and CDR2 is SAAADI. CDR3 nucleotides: TGCGCCAGAGGACACGATCCGAACGAGCAGTACTTC. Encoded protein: CARGHDPNEQYF.

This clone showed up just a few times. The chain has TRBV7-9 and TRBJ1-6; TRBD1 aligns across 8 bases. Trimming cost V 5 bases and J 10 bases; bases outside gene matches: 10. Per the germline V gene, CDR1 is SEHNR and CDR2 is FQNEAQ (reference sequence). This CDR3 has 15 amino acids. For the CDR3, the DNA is TGTGCCAGCAGCCAAAACCAGGGGGCGAGGTCACCCCTCCACTTT. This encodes CASSQNQGARSPLHF. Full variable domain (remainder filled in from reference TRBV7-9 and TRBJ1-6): DTGVSQNPRHKITKRGQNVTFRCDPISEHNRLYWYRQTLGQGPEFLTYFQNEAQLEKSRLLSDRFSAERPKGSFSTLEIQRTEQGDSAMYLCASSQNQGARSPLHFGNGTRLTVT.

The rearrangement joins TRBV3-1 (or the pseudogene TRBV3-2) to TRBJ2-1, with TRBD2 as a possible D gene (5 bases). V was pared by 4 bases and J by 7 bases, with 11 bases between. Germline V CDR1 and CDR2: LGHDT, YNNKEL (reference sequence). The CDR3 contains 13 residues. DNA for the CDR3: TGTGCCAGCAGCCTACGAGAGGGAAATGAGCAGTTCTTC. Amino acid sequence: CASSLREGNEQFF.

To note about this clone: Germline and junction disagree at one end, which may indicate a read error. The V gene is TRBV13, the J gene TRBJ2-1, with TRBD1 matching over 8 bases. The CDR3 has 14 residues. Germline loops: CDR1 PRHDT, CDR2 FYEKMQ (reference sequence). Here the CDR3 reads CASSLGTGYNEQFF. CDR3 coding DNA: TGTGCCAGCAGCCTAGGGACAGGTTACAATGAGCAGTTCTTC.

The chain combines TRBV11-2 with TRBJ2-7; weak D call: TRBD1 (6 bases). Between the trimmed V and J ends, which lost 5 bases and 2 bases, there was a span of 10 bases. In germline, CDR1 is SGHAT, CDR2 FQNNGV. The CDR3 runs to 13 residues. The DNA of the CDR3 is TGTGCCAGCAGCACCCGGACAGCCTACGAGCAGTACTTC. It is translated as CASSTRTAYEQYF. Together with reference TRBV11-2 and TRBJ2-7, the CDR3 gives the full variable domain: EAGVAQSPRYKIIEKRQSVAFWCNPISGHATLYWYQQILGQGPKLLIQFQNNGVVDDSQLPKDRFSAERLKGVDSTLKIQPAKLEDSAVYLCASSTRTAYEQYFGPGTRLTVT.

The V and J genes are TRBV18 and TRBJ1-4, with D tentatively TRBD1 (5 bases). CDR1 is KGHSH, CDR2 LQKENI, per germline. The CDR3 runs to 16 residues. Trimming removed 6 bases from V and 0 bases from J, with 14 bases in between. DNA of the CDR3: TGTGCCAGCTCCCCGGAGACAGCCCCAACTAATGAAAAACTGTTTTTT. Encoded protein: CASSPETAPTNEKLFF.

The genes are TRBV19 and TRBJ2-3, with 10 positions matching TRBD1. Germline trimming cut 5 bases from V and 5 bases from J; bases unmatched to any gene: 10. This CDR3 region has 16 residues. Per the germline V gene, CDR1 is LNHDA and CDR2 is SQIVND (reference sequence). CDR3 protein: CASSPGTGAFRDTQYF. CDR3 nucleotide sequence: TGTGCCAGTAGTCCTGGGACAGGGGCGTTCAGAGATACGCAGTATTTT.

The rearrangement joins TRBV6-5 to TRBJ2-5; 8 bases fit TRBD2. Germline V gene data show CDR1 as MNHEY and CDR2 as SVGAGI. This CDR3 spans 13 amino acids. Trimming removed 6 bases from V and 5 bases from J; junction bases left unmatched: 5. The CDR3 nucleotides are TGTGCCAGCAGCAGCGGGAGTTTCGAGACCCAGTACTTC. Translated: CASSSGSFETQYF.

This CDR3 is CASSQGLAGVYNEQFF. The CDR3 DNA is TGTGCCAGCAGCCAAGGTCTAGCGGGGGTCTACAATGAGCAGTTCTTC. The chain couples TRBV3-1 (or the pseudogene TRBV3-2) to TRBJ2-1; 10 nucleotides match TRBD2. This CDR3 has 16 amino acids. Germline assignment: CDR1 LGHDT and CDR2 YNNKEL (reference sequence). The J segment lost 3 bases and the V segment lost 1 base, leaving 3 bases of the junction unmatched.

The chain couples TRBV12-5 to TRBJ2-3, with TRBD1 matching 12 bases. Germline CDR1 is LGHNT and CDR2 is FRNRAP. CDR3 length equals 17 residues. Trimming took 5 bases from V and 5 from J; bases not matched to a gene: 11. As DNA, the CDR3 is TGTGCTAGTGGTCCCACGGGACAGGGGGCGGAAAAAGATACGCAGTATTTT. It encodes CASGPTGQGAEKDTQYF.

The CDR3 loop reads CSVRKGLAGDIEQFF. The CDR3 bases are TGCAGCGTCCGCAAGGGACTAGCGGGAGACATTGAGCAGTTCTTC. The chain carries TRBV29-1 and TRBJ2-1, with 14 bases lining up with TRBD2. The CDR3 runs to 15 residues. Trimming at V came to 6 bases and at J to 9 bases, leaving 10 bases not matched to a gene. Germline CDR1 SQVTM, CDR2 ANQGSEA.

The CDR3 loop reads CASSLLRTGPEAFF. The CDR3 DNA sequence: TGTGCCAGCAGCTTGCTACGGACAGGGCCTGAAGCTTTCTTT. The gene calls are TRBV11-2 and TRBJ1-1, with 8 nucleotides matching TRBD1. The CDR3 is made up of 14 amino acids. Looked up from germline, CDR1 is SGHAT and CDR2 is FQNNGV. V gave up 3 bases and J gave up 6 bases; unmatched junction bases: 6. Filled out from reference TRBV11-2 and TRBJ1-1, the complete variable domain reads EAGVAQSPRYKIIEKRQSVAFWCNPISGHATLYWYQQILGQGPKLLIQFQNNGVVDDSQLPKDRFSAERLKGVDSTLKIQPAKLEDSAVYLCASSLLRTGPEAFFGQGTRLTVV.

The CDR3 DNA follows: TGTGCCAGCATGCCTAGCGGTCTTACAGATACGCAGTATTTT. Amino acids: CASMPSGLTDTQYF. The chain carries TRBV7-9 and TRBJ2-3; 7 nucleotides align to TRBD2. Germline V gene lookup returns CDR1 SEHNR and CDR2 FQNEAQ (reference sequence). This CDR3 is 14 amino acids long. V was clipped by 7 bases and J by 3 bases; unmatched bases: 7.

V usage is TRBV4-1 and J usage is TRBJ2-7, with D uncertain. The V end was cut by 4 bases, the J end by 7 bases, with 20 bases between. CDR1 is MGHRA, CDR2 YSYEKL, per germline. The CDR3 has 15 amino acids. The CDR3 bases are TGCGCCAGCAGCCCTGTGGATACGGGTGTTTCGGAGCAGTACTTC. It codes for CASSPVDTGVSEQYF.

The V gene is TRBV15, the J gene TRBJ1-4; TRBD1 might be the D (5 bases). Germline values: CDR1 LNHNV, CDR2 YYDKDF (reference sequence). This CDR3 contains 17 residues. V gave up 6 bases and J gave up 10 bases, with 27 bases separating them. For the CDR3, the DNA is TGTGCCACCAGTTATGGTGGCAATAGGGGATTATCGGCAAAACTGTTTTTT. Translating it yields CATSYGGNRGLSAKLFF.

The CDR3 loop is CASSEGQNWAGLQETQYF. The DNA of the CDR3 is TGTGCCAGCAGCGAGGGACAGAATTGGGCAGGGCTCCAAGAGACCCAGTACTTC. The chain links TRBV9 to TRBJ2-5; 7 nucleotides line up with TRBD1. The CDR3 is 18 amino acids. CDR1 SGDLS and CDR2 YYNGEE come from the germline V gene. J gave up 1 base and V 3 bases, and 15 bases lay outside the gene matches.

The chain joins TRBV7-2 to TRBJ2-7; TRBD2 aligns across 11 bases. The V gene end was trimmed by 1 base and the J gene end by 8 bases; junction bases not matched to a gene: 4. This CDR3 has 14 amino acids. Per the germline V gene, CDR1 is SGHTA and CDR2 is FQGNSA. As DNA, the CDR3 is TGTGCCAGCAGCTTAGGTCTAGCGGGGGGCAAGCAGTACGTC. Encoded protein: CASSLGLAGGKQYV.

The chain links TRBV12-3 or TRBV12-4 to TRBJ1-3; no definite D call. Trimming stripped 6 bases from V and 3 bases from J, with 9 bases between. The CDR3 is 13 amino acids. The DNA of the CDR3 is TGTGCCAGCAGATTCCCGGGTGGAAACACCATATATTTT. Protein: CASRFPGGNTIYF.

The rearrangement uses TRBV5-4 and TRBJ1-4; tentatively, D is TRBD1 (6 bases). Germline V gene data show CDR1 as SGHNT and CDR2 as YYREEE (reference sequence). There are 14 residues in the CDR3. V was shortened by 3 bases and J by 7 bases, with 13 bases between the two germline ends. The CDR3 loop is CASSSAGASEKLFF. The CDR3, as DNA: TGTGCCAGCAGCTCCGCGGGGGCAAGTGAAAAACTGTTTTTT.

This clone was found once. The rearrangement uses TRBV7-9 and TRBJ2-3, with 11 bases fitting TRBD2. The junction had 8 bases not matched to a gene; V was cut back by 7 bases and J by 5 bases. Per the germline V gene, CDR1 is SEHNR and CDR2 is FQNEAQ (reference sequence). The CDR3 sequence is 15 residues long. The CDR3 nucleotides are TGTGCCAGCACCGGTAGCGGGGGGGCAAGAGATACGCAGTATTTT. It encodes CASTGSGGARDTQYF.

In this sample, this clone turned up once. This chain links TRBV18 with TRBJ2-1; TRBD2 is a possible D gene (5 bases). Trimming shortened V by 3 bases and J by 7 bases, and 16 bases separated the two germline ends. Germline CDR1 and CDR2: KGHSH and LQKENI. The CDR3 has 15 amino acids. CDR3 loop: CASSPLPEERNEQFF. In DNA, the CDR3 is TGTGCCAGCTCACCCCTCCCGGAGGAGAGGAATGAGCAGTTCTTC.

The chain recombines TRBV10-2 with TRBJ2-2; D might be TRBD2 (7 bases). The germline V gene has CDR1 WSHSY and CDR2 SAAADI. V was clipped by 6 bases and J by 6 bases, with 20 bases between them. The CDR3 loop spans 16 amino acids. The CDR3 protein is CASSLRGGRGPGELFF. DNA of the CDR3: TGCGCCAGCAGCCTGAGGGGGGGCCGTGGCCCCGGGGAGCTGTTTTTT.

The CDR3 sequence: CASSRLLALAGELFF. CDR3 in DNA: TGTGCCAGCAGCCGACTCCTAGCTTTGGCCGGGGAGCTGTTTTTT. This chain connects TRBV3-1 (or the pseudogene TRBV3-2) to TRBJ2-2; tentatively, D is TRBD2 (5 bases). This CDR3 spans 15 amino acids. The V and J ends lost 4 bases and 6 bases respectively, with 15 bases between them. The germline gives CDR1 LGHDT, CDR2 YNNKEL (reference sequence).

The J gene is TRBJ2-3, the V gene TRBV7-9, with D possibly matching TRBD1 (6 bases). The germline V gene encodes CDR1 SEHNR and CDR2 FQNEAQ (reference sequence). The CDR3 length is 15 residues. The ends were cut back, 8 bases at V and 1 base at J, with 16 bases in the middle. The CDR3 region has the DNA TGTGCCAGCCTGAGGGCAGGGGACGGCACAGATACGCAGTATTTT. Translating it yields CASLRAGDGTDTQYF.

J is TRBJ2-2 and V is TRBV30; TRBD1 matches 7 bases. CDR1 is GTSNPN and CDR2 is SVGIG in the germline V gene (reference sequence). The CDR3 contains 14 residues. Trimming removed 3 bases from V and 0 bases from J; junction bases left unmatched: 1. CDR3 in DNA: TGTGCCTGGAGGGGGACAGCGAACACCGGGGAGCTGTTTTTT. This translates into CAWRGTANTGELFF.

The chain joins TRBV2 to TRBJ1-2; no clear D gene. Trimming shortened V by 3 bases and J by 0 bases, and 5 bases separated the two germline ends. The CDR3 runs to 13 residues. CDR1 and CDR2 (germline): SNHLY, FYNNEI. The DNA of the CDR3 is TGTGCCAGCAGTGACAGGTCTAACTATGGCTACACCTTC. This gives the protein CASSDRSNYGYTF. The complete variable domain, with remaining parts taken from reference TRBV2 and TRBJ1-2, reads EPEVTQTPSHQVTQMGQEVILRCVPISNHLYFYWYRQILGQKVEFLVSFYNNEISEKSEIFDDQFSVERPDGSNFTLKIRSTKLEDSAMYFCASSDRSNYGYTFGSGTRLTVV.

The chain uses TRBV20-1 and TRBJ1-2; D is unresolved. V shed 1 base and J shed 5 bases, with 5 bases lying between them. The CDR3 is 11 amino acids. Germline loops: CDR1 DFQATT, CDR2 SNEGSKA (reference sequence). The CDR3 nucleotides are TGCAGTGCTAGAGGGAGTTATGGCTACACCTTC. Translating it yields CSARGSYGYTF.

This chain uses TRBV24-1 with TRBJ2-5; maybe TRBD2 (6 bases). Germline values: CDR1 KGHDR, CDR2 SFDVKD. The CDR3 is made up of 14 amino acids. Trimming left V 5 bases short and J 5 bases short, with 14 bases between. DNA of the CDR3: TGTGCCACCAGTGTTGGGTCTGGGGGGGAGACCCAGTACTTC. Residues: CATSVGSGGETQYF.

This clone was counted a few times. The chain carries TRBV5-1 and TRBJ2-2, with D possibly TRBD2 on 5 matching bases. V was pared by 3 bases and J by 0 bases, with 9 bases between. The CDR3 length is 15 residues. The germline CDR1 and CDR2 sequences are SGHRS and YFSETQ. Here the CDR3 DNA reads TGCGCCAGCAGCTGGGGAGCTACGAACACCGGGGAGCTGTTTTTT. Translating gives CASSWGATNTGELFF.

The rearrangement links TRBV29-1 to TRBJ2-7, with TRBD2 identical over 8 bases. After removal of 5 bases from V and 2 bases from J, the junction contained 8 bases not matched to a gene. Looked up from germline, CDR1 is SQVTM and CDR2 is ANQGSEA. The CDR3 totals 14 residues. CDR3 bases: TGCAGCGTTCTACAGCGGGAGACCGCCTACGAGCAGTACTTC. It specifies CSVLQRETAYEQYF.

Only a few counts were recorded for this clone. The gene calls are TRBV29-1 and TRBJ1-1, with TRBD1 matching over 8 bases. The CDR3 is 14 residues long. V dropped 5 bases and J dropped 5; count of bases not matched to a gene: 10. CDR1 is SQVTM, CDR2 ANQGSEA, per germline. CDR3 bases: TGCAGCGTTCCCGGACAGGGCGGGTGGACTGAAGCTTTCTTT. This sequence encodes CSVPGQGGWTEAFF. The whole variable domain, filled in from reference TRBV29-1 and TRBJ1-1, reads SAVISQKPSRDICQRGTSLTIQCQVDSQVTMMFWYRQQPGQSLTLIATANQGSEATYESGFVIDKFPISRPNLTFSTLTVSNMSPEDSSIYLCSVPGQGGWTEAFFGQGTRLTVV.